The 5 T cell receptor beta chains below come from one sample, sequenced in a study of T cell responses to AZD1222 COVID-19 vaccine. Assay used: immunoSEQ multiplex PCR; TCRdb lists only in-frame clones, some missing. The sample comprises 130,000 or so clones, around 94% of which are singletons, and roughly 6.6% rests with the top ten. The specimen comprised peripheral blood, sampled on day 0 of AZD1222 vaccination. Receptors were obtained from an adult in good health.

V is TRBV18 and J is TRBJ2-7; D could derive from TRBD1 or TRBD2 (5 bases each). Germline lookup yields CDR1 KGHSH and CDR2 LQKENI. The V and J ends lost 6 bases and 2 bases respectively, with 17 bases between them. The CDR3 runs to 15 residues. The CDR3 is CASSPIGTYAYEQYF. CDR3 DNA: TGTGCCAGCTCTCCGATCGGGACCTACGCCTACGAGCAGTACTTC.

This clone has only one observation. This sequence joins TRBV3-1 (or the pseudogene TRBV3-2) and TRBJ1-2; tentative D call: TRBD1 (5 bases). The CDR3 spans 16 residues. The V end lost 2 bases, the J end lost 8 bases, and 21 bases lay between the germline ends. Germline loops: CDR1 LGHDT, CDR2 YNNKEL (reference sequence). The CDR3 protein is CASSQLSGTRWFGYTF. In DNA form, the CDR3 reads TGTGCCAGCAGCCAACTCTCCGGGACTAGATGGTTCGGCTACACCTTC.

V is TRBV9 and J is TRBJ1-3; 7 bases line up with TRBD1. The CDR3 consists of 16 residues. Germline loops: CDR1 SGDLS, CDR2 YYNGEE. J was trimmed by 0 bases and V by 4 bases; bases with no gene match: 7. Here the CDR3 DNA reads TGTGCCAGCAGCCAATTCCGGGACAGCTCTGGAAACACCATATATTTT. Translating gives CASSQFRDSSGNTIYF.

The chain has TRBV24-1 and TRBJ2-5; D not certain. Looked up from germline, CDR1 is KGHDR and CDR2 is SFDVKD. Trimming cost V 6 bases and J 2 bases, with 6 bases left between them. CDR3 length: 12 amino acids. The CDR3 DNA reads as TGTGCCACCAGTAGCAGTCAAGAGACCCAGTACTTC. Its translation is CATSSSQETQYF.

This clone was seen just once. The rearrangement links TRBV10-2 to TRBJ2-5, with 7 bases identical to TRBD2. The CDR3 has 14 residues. The trim removed 5 bases at V and 5 bases at J, leaving 8 bases unmatched. CDR1 is WSHSY, CDR2 SAAADI, per germline. The CDR3 sequence: CASSIPSGAETQYF. CDR3 bases: TGCGCCAGCAGTATTCCCAGCGGGGCGGAGACCCAGTACTTC.